This is a list of T cell receptor beta chains from one sample in a study of blood T cell repertoires in COVID-19. This table comes from immunoSEQ multiplex PCR, and its TCRdb copy is limited to in-frame clones, with some not included. The table lists some 15,000 clones, about nine tenths of them singletons. The sequenced material came from peripheral blood. These receptors were taken from a human donor in a cohort sampled during active COVID-19. The CDR3 runs from the conserved cysteine through the conserved F or W. D genes are given only for firm matches. Part of the rows lack a size; the others show once, few, many or a class for expanded clones.

abundance | d_gene | j_gene | v_gene | CDR3nt | CDR3aa
few | TRBD2 | TRBJ2-3 | TRBV27 | TGTGCCAGCAGTCAGACTAGCGGGAGGGCAGATACGCAGTATTTT | CASSQTSGRADTQYF
. | . | TRBJ1-1 | TRBV3-1/TRBV3-2 | TGTGCCAGCAGCCAATTGGGGGGGGGTGCTTTCTTT | CASSQLGGGAFF
. | . | TRBJ1-2 | TRBV29-1 | TGCAGCGTTGAAGACGGGGACTATGGCTACACCTTC | CSVEDGDYGYTF
. | . | TRBJ2-1 | TRBV7-3 | TGTGCCAGCAGCTTAACGAGGTCCCCGGGTAATGAGCAGTTCTTC | CASSLTRSPGNEQFF
. | TRBD2 | TRBJ2-5 | TRBV11-1 | TGTGCCAGCAGCCCCAGGACTAGCGGGGCCACGCAGTACTTC | CASSPRTSGATQYF
. | TRBD1 | TRBJ1-5 | TRBV2 | TGTGCCAGCAGTGCACAGGGGAATAGCAATCAGCCCCAGCATTTT | CASSAQGNSNQPQHF
. | . | TRBJ2-5 | TRBV7-6 | TGTGCCAGCAGCTTAACTGGGCTAGCAGATCAAGAGACCCAGTACTTC | CASSLTGLADQETQYF
. | TRBD2 | TRBJ2-5 | TRBV7-9 | TGTGCCAGCAGCTGGACTAGCGGGAGGGGGGAGACCCAGTACTTC | CASSWTSGRGETQYF
. | . | TRBJ1-2 | TRBV7-3 | TGTGCCAGCAGCCCGGCCAGCGGCTATGGCTACACCTTC | CASSPASGYGYTF
few | . | TRBJ1-6 | TRBV2 | TGTGCCAGCAGGACGACAGCAGTTAATTCACCCCTCCACTTT | CASRTTAVNSPLHF